This T cell receptor beta chain was recovered during a study of T cell responses to AZD1222 COVID-19 vaccine (dated by TCRdb to 2020 to 2022). Notes on the research overall: AZD1222 recipients whose second dose came at about 4 weeks and those whose second dose came at about 12 weeks were combined into one group, since spike-specific TCR depth and breadth did not differ between the two schedules. Trial participants were enrolled by age into subgroups of 18-55, 56-69 and 70-plus years, and around 150, 28 and 57 TCR-sequenced participants, respectively, were included in these subgroups. TCR sequencing covered roughly 230 trial participants: some 210 given two doses of AZD1222 and approximately 26 given two doses of MenACWY control vaccine. Paper-wide results and their limitations: A significant rise in spike-specific TCR breadth and depth was observed after two AZD1222 doses relative to day 0 and relative to MenACWY recipients. Most participants were white British and females outnumbered males, and the authors suggested that clonal diversity may have been underestimated. In the small 56-69-year group, the increase in depth fell short of significance, most likely because of low power. Epitopes outside the regions mutated in the B.1.351 and B.1.1.7 variants were reportedly recognized by nearly half of the unique spike-specific TCRs. The vaccine-associated CD4 TCRs covered the entire spike protein, and the dominant responses fell in regions 160-218 and 743-854. Because no day 14 peak-response samples were available, the repertoires could be characterized only after the peak T cell response. Conclusions about previously exposed vaccinees were limited because only six AZD1222 recipients were SARS-CoV-2 seropositive at baseline.

As regards this clone: Its antigen is not yet known. No base quality information exists; no much larger clone differs at one position.

The time point label, read with the paper, signifies: baseline before first vaccination. Vaccinee samples came from UK trials COV001 and COV002, including a single-blind randomized controlled phase 2/3 trial of AZD1222 (ChAdOx1 nCoV-19) in healthy adults. For TCRbeta chain sequencing, PBMC samples were collected from trial participants at day 0 and at day 28 after the second dose. The junction shows trimming of 5 bases on V and 4 bases on J, and the gene matches do not reach 11 bases of it. CDR1 and CDR2, per the germline V gene (reference sequence), are SEHNR and FQNEAQ. Reading from cysteine to phenylalanine, the CDR3 counts 16 amino acids. This entry keeps only the CDR3 DNA: 48 bases, framed from base 1. The CDR3 regions of human TCRbeta chains were subjected to immunosequencing. Processing in the source paper ran as follows. Repertoire TCRs were matched against a reference library of SARS-CoV-2-specific TCRs generated with the MIRA antigen-specificity platform. Breadth meant the fraction of unique TCRs that were SARS-CoV-2-associated, whereas depth meant the fraction of total T cells that were SARS-CoV-2-associated. Using the MIRA data, every spike-specific TCR was mapped to the spike region that the TCR reacted to and assigned to either a CD4 or a CD8 class. Log10-transformed breadth and depth values were compared by one-way ANOVA with Sidak's multiple comparisons tests. TCRdb mirrors the immuneACCESS table, restricted to in-frame sequences. Some clones are absent from its copies; in checked studies, under half trace to an unresolved V gene, and the reason for the others is unknown. V, J and clone size are those of that table, while D and trimming were read from the DNA. The sample table records around 140,000 clones; around 93% of these occur just once. The biggest ten clones account for 9.1% of the sample.

The TCR originated in an adult in good health. The source was peripheral blood, collected on day 0 of AZD1222 vaccination. The chain is encoded by TRBV7-9 joined to TRBJ1-5; 7 of the junction bases match TRBD1. In nucleotides, the sequence is TGTGCCAGCAGCCCGATTAAGTGGACAGGAAATCAGCCCCAGCATTTT. It translates to CASSPIKWTGNQPQHF.